This T cell receptor beta chain came from a study of T cells in women clearing cervical HPV infection. The wider study: Donors had HPV16-related CIN3 or worse; 2 had invasive cancer. Controls' single incident HPV16 infection cleared within 12 months without precancer. General study results and limits: Combining TCR richness with V gene abundances gave about 0.87 AUC.

Using immunoSEQ multiplex PCR, the repertoire was profiled, and TCRdb retains in-frame clones only, with some absent. The sample shows about 36,000 clones, and around 1.7% sits with its ten largest clones. A note on this clone: Antigen: not known.

Material: blood buffy coat. The TCR comes from a woman aged 18 to 75 with a cervical HPV16 infection that either progressed to CIN3+ or cleared (not recorded which).

The CDR3 sequence: CASSQELGQTYYEQYF. CDR3 DNA, as far as it was read: TGTGCCAGCAGCCAAGAATTGGGACAGACTTACTACGAG. V and J are TRBV4-2 and TRBJ2-7, with 7 bases that match TRBD1. The CDR3 end falls 3 residues outside the read, so it is completed with the germline J gene. In germline, CDR1 is LGHNA, CDR2 YNFKEQ. Germline trimming cut 0 bases from V and 3 bases from J; bases unmatched to any gene: 8. The CDR3 covers 16 residues.